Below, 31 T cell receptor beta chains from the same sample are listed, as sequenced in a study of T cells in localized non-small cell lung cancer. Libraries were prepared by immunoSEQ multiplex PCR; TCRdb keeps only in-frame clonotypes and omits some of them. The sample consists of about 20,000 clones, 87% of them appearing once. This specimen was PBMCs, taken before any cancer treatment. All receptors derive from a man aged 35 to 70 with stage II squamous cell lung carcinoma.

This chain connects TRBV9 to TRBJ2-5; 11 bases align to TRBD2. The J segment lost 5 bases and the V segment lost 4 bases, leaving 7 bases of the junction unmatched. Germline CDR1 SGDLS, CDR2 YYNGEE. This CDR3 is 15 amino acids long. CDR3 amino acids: CASSPRLAGSETQYF. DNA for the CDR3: TGTGCCAGCAGCCCCCGACTAGCGGGGAGTGAGACCCAGTACTTC.

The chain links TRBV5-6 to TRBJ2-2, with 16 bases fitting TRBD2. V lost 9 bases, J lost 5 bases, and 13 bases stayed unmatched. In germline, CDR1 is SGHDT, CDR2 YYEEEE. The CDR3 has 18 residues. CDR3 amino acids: CATPGLAGGPRRTGELFF. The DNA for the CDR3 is TGTGCCACACCGGGACTAGCGGGAGGGCCGCGGAGGACCGGGGAGCTGTTTTTT.

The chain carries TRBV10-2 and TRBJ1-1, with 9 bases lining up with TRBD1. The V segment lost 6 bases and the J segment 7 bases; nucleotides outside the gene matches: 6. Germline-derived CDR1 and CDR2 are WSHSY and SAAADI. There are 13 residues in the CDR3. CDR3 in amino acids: CASSLTGGDEAFF. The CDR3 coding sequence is TGCGCCAGCAGCCTCACAGGGGGCGATGAAGCTTTCTTT.

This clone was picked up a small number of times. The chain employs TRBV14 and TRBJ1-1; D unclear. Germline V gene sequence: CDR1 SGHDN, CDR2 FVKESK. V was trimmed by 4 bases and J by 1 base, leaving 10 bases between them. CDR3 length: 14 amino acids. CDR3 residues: CASSPETPNTEAFF. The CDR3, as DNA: TGTGCCAGCAGCCCAGAGACACCGAACACTGAAGCTTTCTTT.

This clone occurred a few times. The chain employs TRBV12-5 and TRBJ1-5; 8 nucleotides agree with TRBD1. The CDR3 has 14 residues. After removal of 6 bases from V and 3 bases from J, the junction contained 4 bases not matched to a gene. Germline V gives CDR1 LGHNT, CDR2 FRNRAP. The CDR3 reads CASGPGQANQPQHF. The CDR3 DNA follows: TGTGCTAGTGGCCCGGGACAGGCCAATCAGCCCCAGCATTTT.

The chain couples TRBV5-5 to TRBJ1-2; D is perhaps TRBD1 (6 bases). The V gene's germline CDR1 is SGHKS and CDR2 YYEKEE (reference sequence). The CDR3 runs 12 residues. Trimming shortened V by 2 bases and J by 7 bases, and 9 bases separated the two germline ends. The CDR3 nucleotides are TGTGCCAGCAGCTTACAGGGAGGTGGCTACACCTTC. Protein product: CASSLQGGGYTF.

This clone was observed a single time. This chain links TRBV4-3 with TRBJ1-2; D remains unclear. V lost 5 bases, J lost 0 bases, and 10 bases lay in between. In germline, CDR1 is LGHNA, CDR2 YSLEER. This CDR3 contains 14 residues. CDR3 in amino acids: CASSEGPANYGYTF. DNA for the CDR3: TGCGCCAGCAGCGAAGGTCCCGCTAACTATGGCTACACCTTC.

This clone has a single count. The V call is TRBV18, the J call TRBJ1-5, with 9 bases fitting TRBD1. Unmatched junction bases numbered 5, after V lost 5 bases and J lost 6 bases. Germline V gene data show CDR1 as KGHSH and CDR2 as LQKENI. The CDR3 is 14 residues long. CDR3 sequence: CASSSGQGSQPQHF. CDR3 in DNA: TGTGCCAGCTCATCAGGACAGGGGAGTCAGCCCCAGCATTTT.

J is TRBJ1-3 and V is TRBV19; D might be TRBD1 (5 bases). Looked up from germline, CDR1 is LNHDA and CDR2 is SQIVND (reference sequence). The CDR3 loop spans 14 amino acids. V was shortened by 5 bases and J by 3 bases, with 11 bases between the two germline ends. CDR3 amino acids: CASSPRVVGNTIYF. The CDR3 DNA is TGTGCCAGTAGTCCCAGGGTGGTTGGAAACACCATATATTTT.

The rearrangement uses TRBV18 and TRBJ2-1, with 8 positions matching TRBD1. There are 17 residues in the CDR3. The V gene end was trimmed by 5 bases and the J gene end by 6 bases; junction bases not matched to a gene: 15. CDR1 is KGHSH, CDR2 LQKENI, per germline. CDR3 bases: TGTGCCAGCTCAGTTTCAGACAGGGGAGGACTACTCAATGAGCAGTTCTTC. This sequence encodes CASSVSDRGGLLNEQFF.

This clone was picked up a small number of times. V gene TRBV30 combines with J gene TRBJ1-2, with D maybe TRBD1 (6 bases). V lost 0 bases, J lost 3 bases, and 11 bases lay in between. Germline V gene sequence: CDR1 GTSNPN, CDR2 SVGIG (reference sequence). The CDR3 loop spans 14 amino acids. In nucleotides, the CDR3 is TGTGCCTGGAGTGTAACGGGGGCGGACTATGGCTACACCTTC. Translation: CAWSVTGADYGYTF.

This CDR3 is CASSVAGAGDLNTIYF. For the CDR3, the DNA is TGTGCCAGCAGCGTAGCTGGCGCAGGGGACTTAAACACCATATATTTT. The V gene is TRBV9, the J gene TRBJ1-3; D is perhaps TRBD1 (6 bases). This CDR3 has 16 amino acids. Germline CDR1 reads SGDLS; CDR2 reads YYNGEE. Trimming removed 0 bases at V and 6 bases at J, with 16 bases between.

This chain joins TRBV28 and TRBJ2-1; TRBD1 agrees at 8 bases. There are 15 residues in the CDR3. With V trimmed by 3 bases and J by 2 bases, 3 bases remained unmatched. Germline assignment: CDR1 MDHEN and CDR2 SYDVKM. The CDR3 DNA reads TGTGCCAGCAGTTTGCCAGGGGGCCCCTACAATGAGCAGTTCTTC. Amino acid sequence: CASSLPGGPYNEQFF.

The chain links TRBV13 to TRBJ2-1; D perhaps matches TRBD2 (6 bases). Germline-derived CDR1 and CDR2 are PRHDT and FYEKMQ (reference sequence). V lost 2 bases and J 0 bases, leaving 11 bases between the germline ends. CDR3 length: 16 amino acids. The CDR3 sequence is CASSLFAGGSYNEQFF. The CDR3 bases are TGTGCCAGCAGCTTATTCGCCGGGGGCTCCTACAATGAGCAGTTCTTC.

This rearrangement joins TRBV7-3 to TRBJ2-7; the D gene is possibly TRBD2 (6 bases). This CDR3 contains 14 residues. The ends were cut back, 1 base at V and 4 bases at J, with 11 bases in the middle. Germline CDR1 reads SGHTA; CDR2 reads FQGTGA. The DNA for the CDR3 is TGTGCCAGCAGCTTAAACGGGGGACCTTACGAGCAGTACTTC. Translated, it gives CASSLNGGPYEQYF.

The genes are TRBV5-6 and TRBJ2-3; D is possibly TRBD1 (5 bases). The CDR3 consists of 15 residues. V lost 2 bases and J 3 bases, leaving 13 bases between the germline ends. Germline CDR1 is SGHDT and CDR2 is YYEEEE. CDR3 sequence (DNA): TGTGCCAGCAGCTTCCTTGACAGTGTTACAGATACGCAGTATTTT. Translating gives CASSFLDSVTDTQYF.

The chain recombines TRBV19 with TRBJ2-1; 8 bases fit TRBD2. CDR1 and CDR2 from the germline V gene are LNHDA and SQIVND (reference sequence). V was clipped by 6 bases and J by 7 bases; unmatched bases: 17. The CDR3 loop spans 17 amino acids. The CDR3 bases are TGTGCCAGTAGCCTCCGGGGGGGGCGAGTAACGGATAATGAGCAGTTCTTC. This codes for CASSLRGGRVTDNEQFF. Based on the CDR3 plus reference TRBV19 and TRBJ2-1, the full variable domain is DGGITQSPKYLFRKEGQNVTLSCEQNLNHDAMYWYRQDPGQGLRLIYYSQIVNDFQKGDIAEGYSVSREKKESFPLTVTSAQKNPTAFYLCASSLRGGRVTDNEQFFGPGTRLTVL.

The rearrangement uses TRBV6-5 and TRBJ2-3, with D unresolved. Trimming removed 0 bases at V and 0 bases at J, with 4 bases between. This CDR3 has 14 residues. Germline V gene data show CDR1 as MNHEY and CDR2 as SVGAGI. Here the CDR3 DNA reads TGTGCCAGCAGTTACTCCTCTAGCACAGATACGCAGTATTTT. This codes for CASSYSSSTDTQYF.

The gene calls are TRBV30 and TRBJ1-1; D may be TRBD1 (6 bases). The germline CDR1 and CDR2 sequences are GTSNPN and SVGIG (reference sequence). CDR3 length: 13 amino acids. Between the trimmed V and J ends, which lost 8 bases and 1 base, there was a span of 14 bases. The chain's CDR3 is CARTNRENTEAFF. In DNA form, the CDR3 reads TGTGCCCGGACCAACAGGGAGAACACTGAAGCTTTCTTT.

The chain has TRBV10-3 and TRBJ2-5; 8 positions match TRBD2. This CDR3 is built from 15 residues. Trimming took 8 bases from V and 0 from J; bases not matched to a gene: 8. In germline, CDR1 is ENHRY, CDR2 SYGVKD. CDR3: CAIGPAGGNQETQYF. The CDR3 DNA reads TGTGCCATCGGACCGGCGGGAGGTAACCAAGAGACCCAGTACTTC.

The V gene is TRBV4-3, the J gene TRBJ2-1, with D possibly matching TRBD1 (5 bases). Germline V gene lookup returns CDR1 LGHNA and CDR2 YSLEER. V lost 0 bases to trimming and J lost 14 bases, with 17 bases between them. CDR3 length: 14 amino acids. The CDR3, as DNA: TGCGCCAGCAGCCAAGAGTTTACTGCAGGGTTGAAGTTCTTC. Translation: CASSQEFTAGLKFF.

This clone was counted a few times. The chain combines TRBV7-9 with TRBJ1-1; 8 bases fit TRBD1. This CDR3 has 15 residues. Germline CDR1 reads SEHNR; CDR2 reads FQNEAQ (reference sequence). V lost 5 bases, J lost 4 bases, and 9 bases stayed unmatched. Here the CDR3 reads CASSPLTGVSTEAFF. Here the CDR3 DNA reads TGTGCCAGCAGCCCCCTGACAGGGGTCAGCACTGAAGCTTTCTTT.

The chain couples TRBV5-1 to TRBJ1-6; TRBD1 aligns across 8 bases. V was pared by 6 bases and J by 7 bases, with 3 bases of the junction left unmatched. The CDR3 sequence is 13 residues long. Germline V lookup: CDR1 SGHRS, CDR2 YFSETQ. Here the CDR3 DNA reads TGCGCCAGCAATCGGGACAGGAATTCACCCCTCCACTTT. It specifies CASNRDRNSPLHF.

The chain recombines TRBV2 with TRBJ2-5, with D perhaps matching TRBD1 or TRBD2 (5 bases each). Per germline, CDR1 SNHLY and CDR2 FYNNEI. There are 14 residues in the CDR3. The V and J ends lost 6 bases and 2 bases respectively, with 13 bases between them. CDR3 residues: CASSVDRGQETQYF. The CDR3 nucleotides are TGTGCCAGCAGCGTTGACAGAGGGCAAGAGACCCAGTACTTC.

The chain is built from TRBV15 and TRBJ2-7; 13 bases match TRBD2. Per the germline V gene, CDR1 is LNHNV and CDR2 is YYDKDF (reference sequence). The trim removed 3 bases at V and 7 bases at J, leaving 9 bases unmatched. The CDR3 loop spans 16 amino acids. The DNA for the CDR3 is TGTGCCACCAGCAGTTATGCCGGGACTAGCGGGATAGAGCAGTACTTC. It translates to CATSSYAGTSGIEQYF.

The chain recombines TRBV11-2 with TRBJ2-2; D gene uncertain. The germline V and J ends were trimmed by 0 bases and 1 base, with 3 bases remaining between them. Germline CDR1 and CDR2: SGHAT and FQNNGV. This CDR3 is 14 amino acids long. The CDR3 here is CASSLDRNTGELFF. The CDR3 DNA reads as TGTGCCAGCAGCTTAGACAGGAACACCGGGGAGCTGTTTTTT.

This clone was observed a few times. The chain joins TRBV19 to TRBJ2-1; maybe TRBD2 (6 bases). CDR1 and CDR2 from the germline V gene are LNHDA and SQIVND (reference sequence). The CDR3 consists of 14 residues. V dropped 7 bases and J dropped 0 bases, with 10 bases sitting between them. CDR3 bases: TGTGCCAGTAAGGCGGGAAACTCCTACAATGAGCAGTTCTTC. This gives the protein CASKAGNSYNEQFF.

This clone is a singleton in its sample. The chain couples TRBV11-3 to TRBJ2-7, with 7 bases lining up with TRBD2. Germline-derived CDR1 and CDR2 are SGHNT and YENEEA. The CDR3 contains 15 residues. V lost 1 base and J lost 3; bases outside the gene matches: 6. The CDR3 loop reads CASSLGLAAHYEQYF. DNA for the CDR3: TGTGCCAGCAGCTTAGGCCTAGCGGCACACTACGAGCAGTACTTC.

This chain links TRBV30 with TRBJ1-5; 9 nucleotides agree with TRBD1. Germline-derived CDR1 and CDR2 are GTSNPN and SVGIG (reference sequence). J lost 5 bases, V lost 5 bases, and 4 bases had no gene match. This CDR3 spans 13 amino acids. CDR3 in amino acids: CAWGQGLDQPQHF. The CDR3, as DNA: TGTGCCTGGGGACAGGGGCTGGATCAGCCCCAGCATTTT.

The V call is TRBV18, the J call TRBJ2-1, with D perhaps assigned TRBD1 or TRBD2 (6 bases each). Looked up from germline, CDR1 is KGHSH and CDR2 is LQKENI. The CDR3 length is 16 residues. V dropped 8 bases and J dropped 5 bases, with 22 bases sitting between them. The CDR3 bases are TGTGCCAGCCGGCCGGGGGCCCGGGATTCAGACAATGAGCAGTTCTTC. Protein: CASRPGARDSDNEQFF.

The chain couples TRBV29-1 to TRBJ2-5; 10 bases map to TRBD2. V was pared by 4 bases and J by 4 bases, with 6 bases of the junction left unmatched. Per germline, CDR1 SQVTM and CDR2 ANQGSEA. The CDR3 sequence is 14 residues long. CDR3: CSVGRAGGPETQYF. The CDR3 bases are TGCAGCGTTGGAAGAGCGGGGGGGCCAGAGACCCAGTACTTC.